The present TCR beta chain was sequenced within a study of blood T cell repertoires in COVID-19. The overall study: Samples came from the United States, Italy and Spain, spanning acute and convalescent COVID-19. PBMCs, B-cell-depleted T cells, or T cells provided the cDNA or gDNA that made up the material.

The CDR3 is 13 residues long. Germline V lookup: CDR1 LNHDA, CDR2 SQIVND (reference sequence). With 6 bases removed from V and 1 base from J, the gap between germline ends came to 9 bases. Using immunoSEQ multiplex PCR, the repertoire was profiled, and TCRdb retains in-frame clones only, with some absent. Of about 280,000 clones in the sample, about 89% were seen once. The chain links TRBV19 to TRBJ2-5; D unclear. The clonotype was recovered from a woman aged 40 to 50 who had recovered from COVID-19. The sequenced material came from peripheral blood. CDR3 DNA: TGTGCCAGTAGGTCCGGCGGCCAAGAGACCCAGTACTTC. It translates to CASRSGGQETQYF.